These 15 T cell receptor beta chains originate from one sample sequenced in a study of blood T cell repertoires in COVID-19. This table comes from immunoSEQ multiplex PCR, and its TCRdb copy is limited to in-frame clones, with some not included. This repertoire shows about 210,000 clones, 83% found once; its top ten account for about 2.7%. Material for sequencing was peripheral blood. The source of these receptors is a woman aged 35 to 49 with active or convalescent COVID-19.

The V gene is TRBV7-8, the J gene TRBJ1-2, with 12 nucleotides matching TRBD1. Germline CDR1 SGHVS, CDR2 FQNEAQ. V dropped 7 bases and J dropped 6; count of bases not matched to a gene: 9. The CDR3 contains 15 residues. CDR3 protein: CASNVAGTGGHGYTF. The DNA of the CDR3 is TGTGCCAGCAACGTTGCCGGGACAGGGGGCCATGGCTACACCTTC.

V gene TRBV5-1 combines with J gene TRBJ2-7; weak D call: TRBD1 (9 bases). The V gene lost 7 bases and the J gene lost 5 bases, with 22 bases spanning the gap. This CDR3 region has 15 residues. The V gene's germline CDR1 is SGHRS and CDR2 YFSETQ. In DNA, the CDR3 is TGCGCCAGCGGCCGGGAGGGACAGGGTTACGACGAGCAGTACTTC. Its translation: CASGREGQGYDEQYF.

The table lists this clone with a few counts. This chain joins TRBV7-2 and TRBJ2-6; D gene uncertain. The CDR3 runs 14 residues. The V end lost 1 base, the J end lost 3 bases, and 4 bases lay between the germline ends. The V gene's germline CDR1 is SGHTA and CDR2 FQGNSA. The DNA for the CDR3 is TGTGCCAGCAGCTTAGATCGTGGGGCCAACGTCCTGACTTTC. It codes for CASSLDRGANVLTF.

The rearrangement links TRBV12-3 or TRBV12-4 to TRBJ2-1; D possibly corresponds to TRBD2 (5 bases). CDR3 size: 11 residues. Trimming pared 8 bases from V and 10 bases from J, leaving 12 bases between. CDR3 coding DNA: TGTGCCAGCTCCAGCAGAGGGGAGCAGTTCTTC. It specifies CASSSRGEQFF.

CDR3 nucleotides: TGTGCCAGCAGTTTTCAGCGGGGCCCCGATCAGCCCCAGCATTTT. Translating it yields CASSFQRGPDQPQHF. The rearrangement joins TRBV27 to TRBJ1-5, with D perhaps TRBD1 (5 bases). The V end was cut by 3 bases, the J end by 5 bases, with 14 bases between. Germline CDR1 MNHEY, CDR2 SMNVEV (reference sequence). This CDR3 has 15 residues.

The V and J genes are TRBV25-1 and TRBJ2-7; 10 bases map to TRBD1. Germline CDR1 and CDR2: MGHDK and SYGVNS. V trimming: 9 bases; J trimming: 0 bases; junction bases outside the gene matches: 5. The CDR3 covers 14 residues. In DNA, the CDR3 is TGTGCCAGTGGGGGACAGGGGAGCTCCTACGAGCAGTACTTC. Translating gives CASGGQGSSYEQYF.

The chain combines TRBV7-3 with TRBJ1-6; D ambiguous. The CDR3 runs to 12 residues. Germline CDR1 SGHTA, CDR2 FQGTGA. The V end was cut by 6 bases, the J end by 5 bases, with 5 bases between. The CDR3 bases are TGTGCCAGCAGGCGGGATAATTCACCCCTCCACTTT. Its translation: CASRRDNSPLHF. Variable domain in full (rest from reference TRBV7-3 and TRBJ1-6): GAGVSQTPSNKVTEKGKYVELRCDPISGHTALYWYRQSLGQGPEFLIYFQGTGAADDSGLPNDRFFAVRPEGSVSTLKIQRTERGDSAVYLCASRRDNSPLHFGNGTRLTVT.

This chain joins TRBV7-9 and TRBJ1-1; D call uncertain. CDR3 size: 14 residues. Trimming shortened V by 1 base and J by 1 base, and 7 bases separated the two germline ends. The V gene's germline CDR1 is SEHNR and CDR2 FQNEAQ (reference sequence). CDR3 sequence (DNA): TGTGCCAGCAGCTTAGAACAGACGAACACTGAAGCTTTCTTT. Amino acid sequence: CASSLEQTNTEAFF.

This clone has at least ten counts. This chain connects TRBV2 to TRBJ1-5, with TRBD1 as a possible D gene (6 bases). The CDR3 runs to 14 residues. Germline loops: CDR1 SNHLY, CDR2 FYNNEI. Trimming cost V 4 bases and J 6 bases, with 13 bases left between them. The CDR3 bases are TGTGCCAGCAGTGTGGGGGCAGCTAGTCAGCCCCAGCATTTT. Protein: CASSVGAASQPQHF.

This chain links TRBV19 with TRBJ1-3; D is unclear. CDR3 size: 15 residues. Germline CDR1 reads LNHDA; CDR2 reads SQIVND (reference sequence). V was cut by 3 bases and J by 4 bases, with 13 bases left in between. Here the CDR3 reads CASSIGGLLGNTIYF. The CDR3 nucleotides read TGTGCCAGTAGTATCGGCGGACTTTTGGGAAACACCATATATTTT.

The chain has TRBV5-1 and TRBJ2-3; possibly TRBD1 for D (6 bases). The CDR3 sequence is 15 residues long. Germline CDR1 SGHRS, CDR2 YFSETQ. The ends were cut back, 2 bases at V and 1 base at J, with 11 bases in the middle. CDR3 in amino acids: CASSFQDSGTDTQYF. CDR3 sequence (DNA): TGCGCCAGCAGCTTTCAGGACAGCGGCACAGATACGCAGTATTTT.

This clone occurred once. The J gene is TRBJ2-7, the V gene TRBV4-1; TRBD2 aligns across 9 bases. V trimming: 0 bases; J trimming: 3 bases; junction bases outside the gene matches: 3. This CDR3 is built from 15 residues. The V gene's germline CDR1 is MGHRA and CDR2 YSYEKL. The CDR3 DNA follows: TGCGCCAGCAGCCAAGATGGGACTAGCCTCTACGAGCAGTACTTC. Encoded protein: CASSQDGTSLYEQYF.

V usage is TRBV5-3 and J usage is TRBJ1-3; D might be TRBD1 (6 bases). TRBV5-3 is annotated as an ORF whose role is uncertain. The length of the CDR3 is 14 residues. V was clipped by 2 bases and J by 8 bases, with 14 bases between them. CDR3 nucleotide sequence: TGTGCCAGAAGCTTCGTCACAAAGGGGGACACCATATATTTT. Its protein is CARSFVTKGDTIYF.

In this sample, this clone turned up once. CDR3 in DNA: TGCGCCAGCAGTGCCGCGTACACTAGCGGGACTAGCACAGATACGCAGTATTTT. It yields the protein CASSAAYTSGTSTDTQYF. V and J are TRBV10-1 and TRBJ2-3; 10 bases fit TRBD2. V trimming: 4 bases; J trimming: 0 bases; junction bases outside the gene matches: 10. Looked up from germline, CDR1 is WNHNN and CDR2 is SYGVQD (reference sequence). The CDR3 spans 18 residues.

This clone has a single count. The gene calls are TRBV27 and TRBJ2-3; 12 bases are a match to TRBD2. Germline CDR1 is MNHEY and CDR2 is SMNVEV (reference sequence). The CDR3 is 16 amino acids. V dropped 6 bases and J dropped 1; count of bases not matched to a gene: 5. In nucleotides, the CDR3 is TGTGCCAGCAGCGCGTGGACTAGCGGGGGCACAGATACGCAGTATTTT. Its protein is CASSAWTSGGTDTQYF.